The 9 T cell receptor beta chains below were found in one sample sequenced in a study of blood T cell repertoires in COVID-19. Sequencing was performed with immunoSEQ multiplex PCR; in TCRdb, only in-frame clones are kept and a portion is missing. The table has more than 150,000 clones, 80% to 85% seen once. The sample taken for sequencing was PBMCs or T cells enriched from blood (not recorded which). The receptors were sampled from a woman aged 60-70 years who had recovered from COVID-19.

The chain has TRBV7-6 and TRBJ2-2; D not certain. V shed 9 bases and J shed 2 bases, with 16 bases lying between them. There are 15 residues in the CDR3. CDR1 SGHVS and CDR2 FNYEAQ come from the germline V gene. CDR3 loop: CASGGLSLNTGELFF. CDR3 DNA: TGTGCCAGTGGTGGCCTTTCTCTTAACACCGGGGAGCTGTTTTTT. Supplemented by reference TRBV7-6 and TRBJ2-2, the full variable domain reads GAGVSQSPRYKVTKRGQDVALRCDPISGHVSLYWYRQALGQGPEFLTYFNYEAQQDKSGLPNDRFSAERPEGSISTLTIQRTEQRDSAMYRCASGGLSLNTGELFFGEGSRLTVL.

This sequence joins TRBV7-9 and TRBJ2-3, with no clear D. This CDR3 has 15 amino acids. V lost 5 bases and J lost 1, with 13 bases in between. From germline, CDR1 is SEHNR and CDR2 FQNEAQ (reference sequence). In DNA form, the CDR3 reads TGTGCCAGCAGCCCCCCCGGGTCCCGCACAGATACGCAGTATTTT. Translation: CASSPPGSRTDTQYF.

This clone was recorded a few times. CDR3 nucleotides: TGCGCCAGCAGCCAGCACCGTGGAACAGGGGGAAGGGGCAATCAGCCCCAGCATTTT. Translating gives CASSQHRGTGGRGNQPQHF. The rearrangement uses TRBV4-1 and TRBJ1-5; TRBD1 agrees at 8 bases. The CDR3 contains 19 residues. The V gene end was trimmed by 3 bases and the J gene end by 2 bases; junction bases not matched to a gene: 15. Germline loops: CDR1 MGHRA, CDR2 YSYEKL.

This chain links TRBV19 with TRBJ1-1; D not certain. The germline V gene has CDR1 LNHDA and CDR2 SQIVND (reference sequence). V dropped 7 bases and J dropped 1 base, with 13 bases sitting between them. This CDR3 has 14 amino acids. The CDR3: CASKPSVGNTEAFF. DNA of the CDR3: TGTGCCAGTAAGCCTAGCGTCGGGAACACTGAAGCTTTCTTT.

V usage is TRBV29-1 and J usage is TRBJ2-3, with 10 bases matching TRBD1. The CDR3 consists of 15 residues. Germline CDR1 is SQVTM and CDR2 is ANQGSEA. Losses at the gene ends were 3 bases for V and 0 bases for J; bases not matched to a gene: 3. This chain's CDR3 is CSVEDRGISTDTQYF. The CDR3 DNA reads TGCAGCGTTGAGGACAGGGGGATCAGCACAGATACGCAGTATTTT.

J is TRBJ2-7 and V is TRBV18; weak D call: TRBD1 (5 bases). Germline CDR1 reads KGHSH; CDR2 reads LQKENI. Deletions cut 5 bases from V and 1 base from J, with 9 bases between. The CDR3 spans 13 residues. CDR3 bases: TGTGCCAGCTCATCGACAGCGTCCTACGAGCAGTACTTC. This sequence encodes CASSSTASYEQYF. The full variable domain, rest sourced from reference TRBV18 and TRBJ2-7, is NAGVMQNPRHLVRRRGQEARLRCSPMKGHSHVYWYRQLPEEGLKFMVYLQKENIIDESGMPKERFSAEFPKEGPSILRIQQVVRGDSAAYFCASSSTASYEQYFGPGTRLTVT.

The rearrangement links TRBV6-1 to TRBJ1-1; D not certain. The CDR3 spans 13 residues. Germline values: CDR1 MNHNS, CDR2 SASEGT. V gave up 2 bases and J gave up 4 bases, with 8 bases separating them. The CDR3 loop reads CASSEPRPTEAFF. The CDR3, as DNA: TGTGCCAGCAGTGAACCGAGGCCCACTGAAGCTTTCTTT.

This clone was observed many times. This chain uses TRBV6-5 with TRBJ1-1; D unresolved. There are 14 residues in the CDR3. V lost 2 bases and J lost 4, with 11 bases in between. CDR1 is MNHEY, CDR2 SVGAGI, per germline. CDR3 sequence reads: CASSYAPYGTEAFF. In nucleotides, the CDR3 is TGTGCCAGCAGTTACGCGCCTTACGGCACTGAAGCTTTCTTT.

The V and J genes are TRBV19 and TRBJ1-1; D is possibly TRBD1 (5 bases). The CDR3 extends over 16 amino acids. Germline assignment: CDR1 LNHDA and CDR2 SQIVND (reference sequence). V lost 5 bases to trimming and J lost 1 base, with 17 bases between them. CDR3 bases: TGTGCCAGTAGTCCGTTGGGGGGTCCTAGGAACACTGAAGCTTTCTTT. Translating gives CASSPLGGPRNTEAFF.